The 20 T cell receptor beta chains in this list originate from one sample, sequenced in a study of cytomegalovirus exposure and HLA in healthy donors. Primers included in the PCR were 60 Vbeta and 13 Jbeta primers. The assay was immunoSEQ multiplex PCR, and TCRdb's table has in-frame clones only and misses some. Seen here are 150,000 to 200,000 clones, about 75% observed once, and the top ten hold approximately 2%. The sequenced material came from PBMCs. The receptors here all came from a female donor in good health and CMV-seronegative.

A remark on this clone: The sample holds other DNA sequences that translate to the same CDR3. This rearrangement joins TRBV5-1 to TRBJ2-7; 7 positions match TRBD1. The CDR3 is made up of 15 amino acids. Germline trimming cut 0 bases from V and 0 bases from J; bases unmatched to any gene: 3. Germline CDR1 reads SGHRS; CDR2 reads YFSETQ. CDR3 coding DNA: TGCGCCAGCAGCTTGGAACAGGGGTCCTCCTACGAGCAGTACTTC. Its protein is CASSLEQGSSYEQYF.

CDR3 protein: CASSEWTGARYEQYF. CDR3 nucleotide sequence: TGCGCCAGCAGTGAATGGACAGGGGCTAGGTACGAGCAGTACTTC. This chain uses TRBV10-1 with TRBJ2-7; 9 nucleotides agree with TRBD1. V gave up 3 bases and J gave up 4 bases; unmatched junction bases: 7. CDR3 length: 15 residues. The germline CDR1 and CDR2 sequences are WNHNN and SYGVQD (reference sequence).

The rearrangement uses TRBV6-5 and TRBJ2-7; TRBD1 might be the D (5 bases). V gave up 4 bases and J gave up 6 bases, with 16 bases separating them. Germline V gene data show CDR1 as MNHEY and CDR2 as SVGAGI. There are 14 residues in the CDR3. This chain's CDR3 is CASSSPKGRGEQYF. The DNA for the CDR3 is TGTGCCAGCAGTTCCCCCAAAGGAAGGGGCGAGCAGTACTTC.

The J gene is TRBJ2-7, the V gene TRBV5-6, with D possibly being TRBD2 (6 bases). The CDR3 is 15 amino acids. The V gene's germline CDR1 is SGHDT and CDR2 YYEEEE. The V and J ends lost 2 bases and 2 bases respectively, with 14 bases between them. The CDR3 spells CASSLLSAGPYEQYF. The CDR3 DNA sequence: TGTGCCAGCAGCTTACTTTCAGCGGGCCCCTACGAGCAGTACTTC.

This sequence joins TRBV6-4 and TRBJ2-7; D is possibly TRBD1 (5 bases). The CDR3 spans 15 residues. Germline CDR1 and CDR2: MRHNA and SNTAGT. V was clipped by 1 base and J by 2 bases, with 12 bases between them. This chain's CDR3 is CASSDYWGRTYEQYF. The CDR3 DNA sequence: TGTGCCAGCAGTGACTACTGGGGCAGGACCTACGAGCAGTACTTC.

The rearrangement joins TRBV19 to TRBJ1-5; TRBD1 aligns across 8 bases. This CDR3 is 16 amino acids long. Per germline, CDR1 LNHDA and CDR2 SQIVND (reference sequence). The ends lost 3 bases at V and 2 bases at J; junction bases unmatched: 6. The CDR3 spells CASSIRGLDGNQPQHF. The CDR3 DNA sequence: TGTGCCAGTAGTATCAGGGGGCTCGACGGCAATCAGCCCCAGCATTTT.

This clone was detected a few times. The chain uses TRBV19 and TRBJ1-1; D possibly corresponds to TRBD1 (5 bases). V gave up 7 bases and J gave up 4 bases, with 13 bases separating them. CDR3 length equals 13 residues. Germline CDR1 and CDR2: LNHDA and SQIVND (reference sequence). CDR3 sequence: CASKSREGTEAFF. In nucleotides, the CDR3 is TGTGCCAGTAAATCCAGGGAGGGCACTGAAGCTTTCTTT. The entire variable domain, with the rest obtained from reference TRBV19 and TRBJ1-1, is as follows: DGGITQSPKYLFRKEGQNVTLSCEQNLNHDAMYWYRQDPGQGLRLIYYSQIVNDFQKGDIAEGYSVSREKKESFPLTVTSAQKNPTAFYLCASKSREGTEAFFGQGTRLTVV.

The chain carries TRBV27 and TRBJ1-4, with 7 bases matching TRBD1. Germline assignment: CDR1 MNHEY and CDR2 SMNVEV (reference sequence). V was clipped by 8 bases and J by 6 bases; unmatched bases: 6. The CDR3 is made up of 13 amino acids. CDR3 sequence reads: CASRDSLYEKLFF. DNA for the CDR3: TGTGCCAGCCGGGACAGTCTATATGAAAAACTGTTTTTT.

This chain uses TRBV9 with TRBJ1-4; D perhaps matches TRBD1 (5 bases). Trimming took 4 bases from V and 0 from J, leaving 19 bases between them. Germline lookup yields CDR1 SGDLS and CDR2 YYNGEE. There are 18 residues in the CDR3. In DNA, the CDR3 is TGTGCCAGCAGCCCACTCCGGGGGTTAGCGGCAACTAATGAAAAACTGTTTTTT. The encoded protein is CASSPLRGLAATNEKLFF.

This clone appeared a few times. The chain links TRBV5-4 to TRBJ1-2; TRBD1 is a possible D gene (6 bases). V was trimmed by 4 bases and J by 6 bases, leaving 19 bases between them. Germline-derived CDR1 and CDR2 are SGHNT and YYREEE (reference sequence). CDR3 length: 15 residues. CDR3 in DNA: TGTGCCAGCAGCGCACAGGGTTGGAGCGGCAATGGCTACACCTTC. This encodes CASSAQGWSGNGYTF.

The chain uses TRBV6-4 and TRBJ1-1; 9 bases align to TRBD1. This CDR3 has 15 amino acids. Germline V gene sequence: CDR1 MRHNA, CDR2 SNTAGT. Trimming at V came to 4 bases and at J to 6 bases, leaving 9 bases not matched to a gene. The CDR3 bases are TGTGCCAGCAGTGTTACCACAGGGGGCGCGGCTGAAGCTTTCTTT. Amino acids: CASSVTTGGAAEAFF.

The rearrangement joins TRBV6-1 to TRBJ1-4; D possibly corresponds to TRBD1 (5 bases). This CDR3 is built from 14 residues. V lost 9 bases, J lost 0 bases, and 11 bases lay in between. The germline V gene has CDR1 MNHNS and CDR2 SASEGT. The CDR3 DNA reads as TGTGCCAGTCACGACAGCCCAACTAATGAAAAACTGTTTTTT. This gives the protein CASHDSPTNEKLFF.

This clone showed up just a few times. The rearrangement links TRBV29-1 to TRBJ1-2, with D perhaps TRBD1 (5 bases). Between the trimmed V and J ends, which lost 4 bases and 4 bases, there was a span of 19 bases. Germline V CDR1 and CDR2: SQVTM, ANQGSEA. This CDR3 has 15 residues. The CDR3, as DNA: TGCAGCGTTGCGGGGACTCTTGGGGGGGGCTATGGCTACACCTTC. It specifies CSVAGTLGGGYGYTF.

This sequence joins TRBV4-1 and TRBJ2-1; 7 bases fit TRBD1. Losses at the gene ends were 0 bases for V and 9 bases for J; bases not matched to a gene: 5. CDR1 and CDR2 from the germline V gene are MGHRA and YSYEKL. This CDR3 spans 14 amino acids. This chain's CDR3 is CASSQEQGRGEQFF. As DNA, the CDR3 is TGCGCCAGCAGCCAAGAACAGGGGAGAGGTGAGCAGTTCTTC.

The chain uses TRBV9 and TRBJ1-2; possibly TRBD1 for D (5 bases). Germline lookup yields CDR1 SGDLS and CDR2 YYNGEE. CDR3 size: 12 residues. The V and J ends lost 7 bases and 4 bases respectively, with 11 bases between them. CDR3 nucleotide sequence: TGTGCCAGCGCGGTAGGGGCCTATGGCTACACCTTC. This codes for CASAVGAYGYTF.

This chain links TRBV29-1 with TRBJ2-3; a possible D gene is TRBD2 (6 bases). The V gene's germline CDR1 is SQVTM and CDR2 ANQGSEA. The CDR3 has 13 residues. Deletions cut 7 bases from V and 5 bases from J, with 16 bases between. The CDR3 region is CSAGGPEVDTQYF. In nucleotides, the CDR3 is TGCAGCGCCGGGGGTCCGGAGGTAGATACGCAGTATTTT.

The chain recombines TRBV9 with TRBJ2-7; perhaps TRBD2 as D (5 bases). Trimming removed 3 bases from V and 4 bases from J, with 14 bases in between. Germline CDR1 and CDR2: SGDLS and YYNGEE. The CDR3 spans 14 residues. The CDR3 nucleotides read TGTGCCAGCAGCGCGGGGTCTGGGAAGTACGAGCAGTACTTC. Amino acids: CASSAGSGKYEQYF.

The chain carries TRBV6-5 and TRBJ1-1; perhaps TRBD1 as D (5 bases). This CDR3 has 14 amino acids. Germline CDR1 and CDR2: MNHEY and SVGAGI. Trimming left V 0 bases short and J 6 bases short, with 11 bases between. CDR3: CASSYSGGGSEAFF. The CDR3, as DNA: TGTGCCAGCAGTTACTCCGGGGGAGGTTCTGAAGCTTTCTTT.

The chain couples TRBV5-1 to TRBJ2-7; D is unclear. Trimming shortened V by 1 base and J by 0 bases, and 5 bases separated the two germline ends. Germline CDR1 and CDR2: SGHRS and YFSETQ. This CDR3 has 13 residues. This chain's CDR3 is CASSLPNSYEQYF. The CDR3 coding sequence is TGCGCCAGCAGCTTGCCAAACTCCTACGAGCAGTACTTC.

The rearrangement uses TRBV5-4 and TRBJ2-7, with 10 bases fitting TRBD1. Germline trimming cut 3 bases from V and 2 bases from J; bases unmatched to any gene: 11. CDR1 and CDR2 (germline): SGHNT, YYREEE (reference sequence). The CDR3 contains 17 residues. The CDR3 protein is CASSSARDRGGTYEQYF. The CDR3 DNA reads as TGTGCCAGCAGCTCTGCCCGGGACAGGGGTGGGACCTACGAGCAGTACTTC.